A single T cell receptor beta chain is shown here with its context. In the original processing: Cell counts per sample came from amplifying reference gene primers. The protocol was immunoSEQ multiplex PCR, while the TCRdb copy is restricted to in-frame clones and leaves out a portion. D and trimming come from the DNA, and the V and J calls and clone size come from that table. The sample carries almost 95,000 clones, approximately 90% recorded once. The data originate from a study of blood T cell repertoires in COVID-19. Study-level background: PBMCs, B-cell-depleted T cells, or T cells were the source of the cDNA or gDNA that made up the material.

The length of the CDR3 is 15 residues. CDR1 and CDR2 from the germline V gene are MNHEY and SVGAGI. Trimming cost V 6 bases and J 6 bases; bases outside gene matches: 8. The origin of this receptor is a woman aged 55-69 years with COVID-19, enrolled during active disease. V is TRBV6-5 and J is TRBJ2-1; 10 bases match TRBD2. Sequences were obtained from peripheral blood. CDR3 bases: TGTGCCAGCAGCCAACTAGCGGGGACCCCCAATGAGCAGTTCTTC. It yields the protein CASSQLAGTPNEQFF.